The source of this TCR beta chain is a study of T cell changes during pregnancy in multiple sclerosis (dated by TCRdb to about 2019). For the wider study: Changes in the T cell repertoire over the course of pregnancy were examined in this study in women with multiple sclerosis.

Receptor amplification or capture employed the immunoSEQ multiplex PCR assay. The clones in this table, taken by TCRdb from immuneACCESS, are in-frame only. Not every clone is retained; where verified, under half of the shortfall comes from an unresolved V gene, and the cause of the rest is unknown. A total of 60,000 to 80,000 clones appear in this sample, about 85% of them only once. Clones ranked in the top ten supply approximately 3.5% of the sample. A remark on this clone: No antigen is known for it. Base qualities are not recorded, but no much larger clone differs from it by a single base.

The receptor was derived from a female donor with multiple sclerosis, enrolled in a pregnancy study. Sequenced material: peripheral blood, taken before pregnancy.

In nucleotides, the sequence is TGCGCCAGCAGGCTAGCGGCCTCGAACACCGGGGAGCTGTTTTTT. Its protein product is CASRLAASNTGELFF. Recombination linked TRBV5-1 to TRBJ2-2; 7 bases in between match TRBD2. Trimming leaves V shorter by 5 bases and J shorter by 0 bases, with the junction holding 4 bases beyond the gene matches. Including the terminal cysteine and phenylalanine, the CDR3 comprises 15 residues. Here the CDR3 DNA is all that survives: 45 bases in frame from base 1. CDR1 and CDR2, looked up from the germline V gene, are SGHRS and YFSETQ.